These T cell receptor beta chains were read from a single sample in a study of Ad26.COV2.S vaccination and SARS-CoV-2 variants. The method was immunoSEQ multiplex PCR; TCRdb's version includes in-frame clones alone and lacks a portion of them. The sample includes more than 300,000 clones, 70% to 90% of them seen just once. The input for sequencing was peripheral blood, taken in a trial of Ad26.COV2.S vaccine versus placebo. These receptors were collected from a person between 18 and 65 years old who received the Ad26.COV2.S COVID-19 vaccine or a placebo. Both conserved end residues are part of each CDR3. The D gene is left open where the match is weak. Clone size is not always given. Where it is, it says once, few, many or a class for expanded clones.

TRBJ2-7 | TRBV6-6 | 14 | . | . | TGTGCCAGCAGTTACCCCGGGGCAGCCTACGAGCAGTACTTC | CASSYPGAAYEQYF
TRBJ1-2 | TRBV10-2 | 17 | TRBD1 | . | TGCGCCAGCAGTGCCTCCCCCGGGACAGCTTCTACCTATGGCTACACCTTC | CASSASPGTASTYGYTF
TRBJ1-1 | TRBV2 | 12 | . | . | TGTGCCAGCGGCCTAGATACGGCAGAAGCTTTCTTT | CASGLDTAEAFF
TRBJ1-2 | TRBV29-1 | 12 | . | . | TGCAGCGATTCCGGGACTTTCTATGGCTACACCTTC | CSDSGTFYGYTF
TRBJ2-1 | TRBV11-2 | 17 | . | . | TGTGCCAGCAGCTTAGGTTTTGACACAAGCTCCTACAATGAGCAGTTCTTC | CASSLGFDTSSYNEQFF
TRBJ2-3 | TRBV27 | 15 | TRBD1 | once | TGTGCCAGCAGTTTACTCGGACAGGGCACAGATACGCAGTATTTT | CASSLLGQGTDTQYF
TRBJ2-7 | TRBV7-3 | 13 | . | . | TGTGCCAGCTCACCCCTTTTGGGGTACGAGCAGTACTTC | CASSPLLGYEQYF
TRBJ2-6 | TRBV9 | 14 | . | . | TGTGCCAGCAGCTTCAGCTCTGGGGCCAACGTCCTGACTTTC | CASSFSSGANVLTF
TRBJ1-2 | TRBV5-4 | 14 | . | . | TGTGCCAGCAGCAATCCCGCGGGAGCGTATGGCTACACCTTC | CASSNPAGAYGYTF
TRBJ2-3 | TRBV7-6 | 15 | TRBD2 | . | TGTGCCAGCAGCCCTTTAGCGGGGGGAGCAGATACGCAGTATTTT | CASSPLAGGADTQYF
TRBJ2-1 | TRBV19 | 12 | . | . | TGTGCCAGTAGAGGCCGGTACAATGAGCAGTTCTTC | CASRGRYNEQFF
TRBJ1-2 | TRBV24-1 | 16 | . | . | TGTGCCACCAGTGACTCAGGTCGGGGGGCGGTGGCTGGCTACACCTTC | CATSDSGRGAVAGYTF
TRBJ1-4 | TRBV5-6 | 13 | . | . | TGTGCCAGCAGCTTGGACAGGCTCGAAAAACTGTTTTTT | CASSLDRLEKLFF
TRBJ1-2 | TRBV20-1 | 19 | . | . | TGCAGTGCCAGTAGTTCCGGCCGCGGCAGGGTAAGGGAGAACTATGGCTACACCTTC | CSASSSGRGRVRENYGYTF
TRBJ2-2 | TRBV3-1/TRBV3-2 | 15 | . | . | TGTGCCAGCAGCCAAGGTAACAGTGCAACCGGGGAGCTGTTTTTT | CASSQGNSATGELFF
TRBJ1-5 | TRBV10-1 | 15 | . | . | TGCGCCAGCAGCCCAATGGATGCCCCCAATCAGCCCCAGCATTTT | CASSPMDAPNQPQHF
TRBJ1-4 | TRBV28 | 14 | . | . | TGTGCCAGCAGTTTAACAAGCCCCGGCGAAAAACTGTTTTTT | CASSLTSPGEKLFF
TRBJ2-5 | TRBV7-9 | 16 | TRBD2 | . | TGTGCCAGCAGCTCCACACCGGGACTAGCGGAAGAGACCCAGTACTTC | CASSSTPGLAEETQYF
TRBJ1-1 | TRBV7-8 | 14 | TRBD1 | . | TGTGCCAGCAGCTTAGGGACAGGGCGAACTGAAGCTTTCTTT | CASSLGTGRTEAFF
TRBJ1-4 | TRBV11-1 | 14 | TRBD1 | few | TGTGCCAGCAGGAAGGACAGGAAAAATGAAAAACTGTTTTTT | CASRKDRKNEKLFF
TRBJ2-7 | TRBV7-2 | 15 | . | few | TGTGCCAGCAGCGCCCTTGGGGCCTTCTCCTACGAGCAGTACTTC | CASSALGAFSYEQYF
TRBJ1-2 | TRBV24-1 | 15 | TRBD1 | . | TGTGCCACCAGTGATAGGCAGGGGGGCTTGAATGGCTACACCTTC | CATSDRQGGLNGYTF
TRBJ2-1 | TRBV27 | 18 | TRBD2 | once | TGTGCCAGCAGTTTTCACACCCGCGGGCTAGCGGGGGGCAATGAGCAGTTCTTC | CASSFHTRGLAGGNEQFF
TRBJ2-5 | TRBV19 | 14 | . | . | TGTGCCAGTAGTTTAACAGGGATACAACAGACCCAGTACTTC | CASSLTGIQQTQYF
TRBJ1-2 | TRBV24-1 | 15 | . | . | TGTGCCACCAGTGATTTGTCGGGTCAGTTAGGAGGCTACACCTTC | CATSDLSGQLGGYTF
TRBJ2-5 | TRBV19 | 14 | TRBD2 | . | TGTGCCAGTAGTCCTGGACTAGCGTTGGAGACCCAGTACTTC | CASSPGLALETQYF
TRBJ2-2 | TRBV24-1 | 14 | . | . | TGTGCCACCAGTGAGGGTTGGGACACCGGGGAGCTGTTTTTT | CATSEGWDTGELFF
TRBJ2-2 | TRBV28 | 12 | . | . | TGTGCCAGCAGCTCGTACACCGGGGAGCTGTTTTTT | CASSSYTGELFF
TRBJ2-1 | TRBV7-9 | 16 | TRBD2 | . | TGTGCCAGCAGCTTCCCTAGCGGGGGTTTCATCGATGAGCAGTTCTTC | CASSFPSGGFIDEQFF
TRBJ2-1 | TRBV9 | 14 | TRBD2 | . | TGTGCCAGCAGCGTCGGGGGGTCCTACAATGAGCAGTTCTTC | CASSVGGSYNEQFF
TRBJ1-1 | TRBV6-5 | 12 | . | once | TGTGCCAGCAGTCTGATGGGGGATAAAGCTTTCTTT | CASSLMGDKAFF
TRBJ1-5 | TRBV10-1 | 13 | . | . | TGCGCCAGCAGTGAGTCGGAGTATCAGCCCCAGCATTTT | CASSESEYQPQHF
TRBJ1-2 | TRBV19 | 15 | . | . | TGTGCCAGTACCCCAGACCCCTCCGGTGCTTATGGCTACACCTTC | CASTPDPSGAYGYTF
TRBJ1-3 | TRBV4-1 | 16 | . | . | TGCGCCAGCAGCCAAGCGCCCCAGAGCTCTGGAAACACCATATATTTT | CASSQAPQSSGNTIYF
TRBJ1-2 | TRBV18 | 16 | . | . | TGTGCCAGCTCACTTGGAAACATACTGGGTAACTATGGCTACACCTTC | CASSLGNILGNYGYTF
TRBJ2-1 | TRBV7-9 | 15 | TRBD2 | . | TGTGCCAGCAGCCCCGGGACTAGCGATTACAATGAGCAGTTCTTC | CASSPGTSDYNEQFF
TRBJ1-1 | TRBV18 | 13 | . | . | TGTGCCAGCTCACCCGTCTTCAACACTGAAGCTTTCTTT | CASSPVFNTEAFF
TRBJ1-3 | TRBV6-6 | 15 | TRBD1 | once | TGTGCCAGCAGTTACTCGACCGGAGGGGGCGACACCATATATTTT | CASSYSTGGGDTIYF
TRBJ2-5 | TRBV7-6 | 12 | . | . | TGTGCCAGCAGTAGAATTCAAGAGACCCAGTACTTC | CASSRIQETQYF
TRBJ2-1 | TRBV15 | 14 | TRBD2 | . | TGTGCCGCGGCCACTAGCGGGTTATACAATGAGCAGTTCTTC | CAAATSGLYNEQFF
TRBJ2-3 | TRBV11-3 | 18 | TRBD2 | . | TGTGCCAGCAGCTTAGGACTAGCGGGGGCCATCCGCACAGATACGCAGTATTTT | CASSLGLAGAIRTDTQYF
TRBJ2-7 | TRBV28 | 15 | . | . | TGTGCCAGCAGGGGGGTTACTAAATTCTCCTACGAGCAGTACTTC | CASRGVTKFSYEQYF
TRBJ2-5 | TRBV6-5 | 14 | . | . | TGTGCCAGCGGCACCTCAGGGGTCCGGGAGACCCAGTACTTC | CASGTSGVRETQYF
TRBJ1-1 | TRBV28 | 17 | . | . | TGTGCCAGCAGTTTATGGGGGGGTATCAAGTGGAACACTGAAGCTTTCTTT | CASSLWGGIKWNTEAFF
TRBJ1-1 | TRBV6-5 | 14 | TRBD1 | . | TGTGCCAGCGTTCCAGGGGGGGGAGGCACTGAAGCTTTCTTT | CASVPGGGGTEAFF
TRBJ1-5 | TRBV5-8 | 16 | . | . | TGTGCCAGCAGCTTGGTAAAAACTTATAGCAATCAGCCCCAGCATTTT | CASSLVKTYSNQPQHF
TRBJ2-1 | TRBV5-1 | 15 | . | . | TGCGCCAGCAGCGTAGGTGGGGGGCCCTACAATGAGCAGTTCTTC | CASSVGGGPYNEQFF
TRBJ1-4 | TRBV2 | 14 | TRBD1 | . | TGTGCCAGCAGTGTTCAGGGGGCTAATGAAAAACTGTTTTTT | CASSVQGANEKLFF
TRBJ1-5 | TRBV5-5 | 16 | . | . | TGTGCCAGCAGCCCCCTGGGGCCAGGTAACACTCAGCCCCAGCATTTT | CASSPLGPGNTQPQHF
TRBJ1-1 | TRBV30 | 13 | . | . | TGTGCCCACGGTGAGGGTATGAACACTGAAGCTTTCTTT | CAHGEGMNTEAFF
TRBJ2-5 | TRBV18 | 12 | . | . | TGTGCCAGCTCCCCCGAGACGGAGACCCAGTACTTC | CASSPETETQYF
TRBJ2-1 | TRBV5-1 | 17 | TRBD2 | . | TGCGCCAGCAGCCGTTCGACCGGGACTAACCGTGTCGATGAGCAGTTCTTC | CASSRSTGTNRVDEQFF